Below are 17 T cell receptor beta chains sequenced from a single sample in a study of esophageal squamous cell carcinoma tumors. PCR used a TCR alpha or TCR beta constant-region primer with a P20EA primer, then nested PCR with CA2 or CB2. Reverse transcription used a polyT18-containing BSL-18E primer, and TCR genes were amplified by unbiased adaptor ligation RT-PCR. A single record per CDR3 protein comes from TCRdb applying MiXCR to the 5' RACE reads. The sample has 6,000 or so distinct CDR3 sequences, about 22% seen once; the top ten hold less than 35%. The sample consisted of tumor tissue. These TCRs come from a man aged 45-79 years with esophageal squamous cell carcinoma.

This clonotype appeared a few times. The chain joins TRBV29-1 to TRBJ2-7, with D perhaps being TRBD1 or TRBD2 (6 bases each). The V end lost 7 bases, the J end lost 2 bases, and 21 bases lay between the germline ends. This CDR3 is 15 amino acids long. The V gene's germline CDR1 is SQVTM and CDR2 ANQGSEA. Here the CDR3 reads CSATTPKGGTYEQYF. DNA for the CDR3: TGCAGCGCAACCACTCCCAAGGGGGGAACCTACGAGCAGTACTTC.

This clonotype has more than one count but fewer than ten. It may be a read error: a sequence one base away is much more abundant. This chain joins TRBV12-3 or TRBV12-4 and TRBJ1-2; weak D call: TRBD1 (5 bases). This CDR3 is built from 13 residues. V gave up 4 bases and J gave up 12 bases, with 18 bases separating them. CDR3 in amino acids: CASSSTGRGGDTF. As DNA, the CDR3 is TGTGCCAGCAGTTCCACCGGGAGGGGAGGCGACACCTTC.

Points on this clonotype: A much larger clone is a single base away; this may be a read error. The genes are TRBV5-1 and TRBJ1-2, with 7 nucleotides matching TRBD1. The V and J ends lost 3 bases and 4 bases, in that order; junction bases with no gene match: 6. The germline V gene encodes CDR1 SGHRS and CDR2 YFSETQ. The CDR3 extends over 14 amino acids. CDR3 bases: TGCGCCAGCAGCTACCCATACAGGGGCTATGGCTACACCTTC. Translating it yields CASSYPYRGYGYTF.

The rearrangement links TRBV20-1 to TRBJ2-2; 7 positions agree with TRBD2. J gave up 5 bases and V 5 bases, and 8 bases lay outside the gene matches. Germline assignment: CDR1 DFQATT and CDR2 SNEGSKA (reference sequence). This CDR3 comprises 14 residues. The CDR3 bases are TGCAGTGCTCGAACTAGCGCCTCTACCGGGGAGCTGTTTTTT. Protein: CSARTSASTGELFF.

This clonotype was picked up many times. The V and J genes are TRBV11-2 and TRBJ1-6; D gene unclear. The germline V gene encodes CDR1 SGHAT and CDR2 FQNNGV. The CDR3 is made up of 15 amino acids. Trimming left V 1 base short and J 4 bases short, with 8 bases between. DNA for the CDR3: TGTGCCAGCAGCTTAGTTCCAACTTATAATTCACCCCTCCACTTT. Encoded protein: CASSLVPTYNSPLHF.

This clonotype appeared many times. This rearrangement joins TRBV5-1 to TRBJ2-3; tentatively, D is TRBD2 (5 bases). V shed 3 bases and J shed 2 bases, with 19 bases lying between them. The CDR3 is made up of 17 amino acids. The germline V gene encodes CDR1 SGHRS and CDR2 YFSETQ. Here the CDR3 DNA reads TGCGCCAGCAGCTCACCTTTAGCGAGAGCCTTCACAGATACGCAGTATTTT. Amino acid sequence: CASSSPLARAFTDTQYF.

In this sample, this clonotype is medium-sized. This chain uses TRBV4-1 with TRBJ2-7; D might be TRBD1 or TRBD2, each matching 5 bases. Between the trimmed V and J ends, which lost 0 bases and 4 bases, there was a span of 13 bases. The germline V gene has CDR1 MGHRA and CDR2 YSYEKL. The CDR3 has 15 residues. CDR3 DNA sequence: TGCGCCAGCAGCCAAGATTTGTTGGGGGAATACGAGCAGTACTTC. This codes for CASSQDLLGEYEQYF.

By sample share, this clonotype is medium-sized (0.01 to 0.1%). V and J are TRBV6-6 and TRBJ2-3; possible D gene TRBD2, 5 bases. This CDR3 spans 13 amino acids. Germline V gene data show CDR1 as MNHNY and CDR2 as SVGAGI (reference sequence). V was shortened by 11 bases and J by 0 bases, with 12 bases between the two germline ends. CDR3 in DNA: TGTGCCTCTCGAGGGCCCAGCACAGATACGCAGTATTTT. Translated: CASRGPSTDTQYF.

This clonotype was observed a few times. The CDR3 spells CASSIGRDLDNQPQHF. The CDR3 nucleotides read TGTGCCAGTAGTATAGGCCGGGACCTGGACAATCAGCCCCAGCATTTT. The chain employs TRBV19 and TRBJ1-5, with a weak D call TRBD1 (5 bases). Germline V gives CDR1 LNHDA, CDR2 SQIVND (reference sequence). V shed 1 base and J shed 3 bases, with 13 bases lying between them. The CDR3 sequence is 16 residues long. Combining the CDR3 with reference TRBV19 and TRBJ1-5 gives the whole variable domain DGGITQSPKYLFRKEGQNVTLSCEQNLNHDAMYWYRQDPGQGLRLIYYSQIVNDFQKGDIAEGYSVSREKKESFPLTVTSAQKNPTAFYLCASSIGRDLDNQPQHFGDGTRLSIL.

This clonotype ranks as medium-sized (0.01 to 0.1%). This chain uses TRBV19 with TRBJ1-1, with no clear D. Trimming stripped 6 bases from V and 0 bases from J, with 8 bases between. This CDR3 comprises 13 residues. Germline values: CDR1 LNHDA, CDR2 SQIVND (reference sequence). The CDR3 DNA reads TGTGCCAGTAGGGAAAGAATGAACACTGAAGCTTTCTTT. Translating it yields CASRERMNTEAFF.

This clonotype was observed a few times. Germline is not matched at one junction end, which may reflect a read error. The chain recombines TRBV6-1 with TRBJ2-2; TRBD1 or TRBD2 may be the D gene (5 bases each). CDR1 and CDR2 (germline): MNHNS, SASEGT. The CDR3 runs to 15 residues. The CDR3 nucleotides read TGTGCCAGCAGTCAACCGGGACCCTGGCCCGGGGAGCGGTTTTTT. It codes for CASSQPGPWPGERFF.

Sample share makes this clonotype medium-sized (0.01 to 0.1%). The gene calls are TRBV27 and TRBJ1-1; D unclear. Trimming took 10 bases from V and 6 from J, leaving 18 bases between them. Germline assignment: CDR1 MNHEY and CDR2 SMNVEV (reference sequence). CDR3 length: 13 residues. This CDR3 is CATRRASRAEAFF. CDR3 coding DNA: TGTGCCACCCGTAGGGCCAGTCGCGCTGAAGCTTTCTTT.

This chain joins TRBV7-6 and TRBJ2-5; maybe TRBD2 (7 bases). Germline CDR1 SGHVS, CDR2 FNYEAQ. The CDR3 has 15 residues. V was pared by 3 bases and J by 5 bases, with 16 bases between. CDR3 region: CASSLGASGGETQYF. CDR3 nucleotide sequence: TGTGCCAGCAGCTTGGGGGCATCGGGAGGCGAGACCCAGTACTTC.

This clonotype is categorized as medium-sized (0.01 to 0.1%). The chain joins TRBV29-1 to TRBJ2-7; D uncertain. The CDR3 has 12 amino acids. Germline V lookup: CDR1 SQVTM, CDR2 ANQGSEA. V lost 6 bases to trimming and J lost 7 bases, with 16 bases between them. The CDR3 coding sequence is TGCAGCGTGGACGGGCCATTCCGTGAGCAGTACTTC. Encoded protein: CSVDGPFREQYF.

V is TRBV5-1 and J is TRBJ2-1; TRBD1 agrees at 7 bases. V gave up 4 bases and J gave up 0 bases; unmatched junction bases: 4. Germline loops: CDR1 SGHRS, CDR2 YFSETQ. This CDR3 has 15 residues. CDR3 nucleotides: TGCGCCAGCAGCCGAGACAGGGCCTCCTACAATGAGCAGTTCTTC. It yields the protein CASSRDRASYNEQFF.

In DNA, the CDR3 is TGTGCCATCAGTGAGCCGGGACAGGGGCGCGATGGCTACACCTTC. It is translated as CAISEPGQGRDGYTF. The chain is built from TRBV10-3 and TRBJ1-2, with 10 nucleotides matching TRBD1. The ends lost 2 bases at V and 6 bases at J; junction bases unmatched: 6. The CDR3 is made up of 15 amino acids. Germline CDR1 ENHRY, CDR2 SYGVKD.

This clonotype was seen more than once but under ten times. The J gene is TRBJ1-5, the V gene TRBV4-1, with D maybe TRBD1 (5 bases). The CDR3 covers 13 residues. Germline V CDR1 and CDR2: MGHRA, YSYEKL. Trimming stripped 5 bases from V and 5 bases from J, with 10 bases between. The CDR3 DNA is TGCGCCAGCAGCGAAAGGGACGATCAGCCCCAGCATTTT. Its translation is CASSERDDQPQHF.